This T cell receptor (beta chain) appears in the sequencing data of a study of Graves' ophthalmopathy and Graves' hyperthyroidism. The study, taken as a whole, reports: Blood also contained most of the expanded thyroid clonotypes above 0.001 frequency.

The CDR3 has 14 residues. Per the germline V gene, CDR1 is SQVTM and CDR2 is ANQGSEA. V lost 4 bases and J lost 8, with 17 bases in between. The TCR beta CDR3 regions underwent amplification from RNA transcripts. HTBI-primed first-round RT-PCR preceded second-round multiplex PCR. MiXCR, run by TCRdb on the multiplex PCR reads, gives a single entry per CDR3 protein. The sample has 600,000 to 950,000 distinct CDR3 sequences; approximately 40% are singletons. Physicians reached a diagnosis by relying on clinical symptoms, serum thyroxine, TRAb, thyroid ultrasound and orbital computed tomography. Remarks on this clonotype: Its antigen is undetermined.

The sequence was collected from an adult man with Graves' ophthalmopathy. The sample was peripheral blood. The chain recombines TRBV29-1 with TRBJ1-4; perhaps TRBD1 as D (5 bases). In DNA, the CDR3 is TGCAGCGTTGTGGGGCCGGAATTTGGCGAAAAACTGTTTTTT. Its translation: CSVVGPEFGEKLFF.